Listed below are T cell receptor beta chains from one sample, sequenced in a study of cytomegalovirus exposure and HLA in healthy donors. The table came from immunoSEQ multiplex PCR; TCRdb's copy has only in-frame clones and leaves some out. The repertoire holds about 210,000 clones, with around 83% as singletons. What was sequenced was PBMCs. The receptors were sampled from a woman aged 50 to 60 in good health and CMV-seropositive. The CDR3 runs from the conserved cysteine through the conserved F or W. The order of the fields is J gene, V gene, D gene, clone size, CDR3 protein, CDR3 DNA. A D gene is named only where the DNA matches it firmly. Clone size appears in some rows only: once, few, many, or a class for an expanded clone.

j_call: TRBJ2-5
v_call: TRBV6-1
d_call: -
clone_size: -
cdr3_aa: CASSPGFSGETQYF
cdr3_nt: TGTGCCAGCAGCCCGGGATTCTCAGGAGAGACCCAGTACTTC

j_call: TRBJ1-2
v_call: TRBV6-4
d_call: -
clone_size: -
cdr3_aa: CASSDSYSGSGDGYTF
cdr3_nt: TGTGCCAGCAGTGACTCTTACTCAGGGTCAGGGGATGGCTACACCTTC

j_call: TRBJ1-5
v_call: TRBV27
d_call: TRBD1
clone_size: -
cdr3_aa: CASSPGTGDQPQHF
cdr3_nt: TGTGCCAGCAGCCCGGGGACAGGGGATCAGCCCCAGCATTTT

j_call: TRBJ2-5
v_call: TRBV7-7
d_call: TRBD2
clone_size: -
cdr3_aa: CASSLYGGGQETQYF
cdr3_nt: TGTGCCAGCAGCTTATACGGCGGGGGCCAAGAGACCCAGTACTTC

j_call: TRBJ1-3
v_call: TRBV5-6
d_call: -
clone_size: once
cdr3_aa: CASSLRGGNTIYF
cdr3_nt: TGTGCCAGCAGCTTGCGCGGTGGAAACACCATATATTTT

j_call: TRBJ1-1
v_call: TRBV5-4
d_call: -
clone_size: few
cdr3_aa: CASSLDGGKAFF
cdr3_nt: TGTGCCAGCAGCTTGGATGGAGGGAAAGCTTTCTTT

j_call: TRBJ2-5
v_call: TRBV7-9
d_call: TRBD1
clone_size: -
cdr3_aa: CASSPDRGYLGTQYF
cdr3_nt: TGTGCCAGCAGCCCGGACAGGGGGTACCTTGGGACCCAGTACTTC

j_call: TRBJ2-1
v_call: TRBV2
d_call: -
clone_size: -
cdr3_aa: CASRRGVSNEQFF
cdr3_nt: TGTGCCAGCAGACGCGGGGTTAGCAATGAGCAGTTCTTC

j_call: TRBJ2-3
v_call: TRBV4-1
d_call: -
clone_size: -
cdr3_aa: CASSQSDRSTDTQYF
cdr3_nt: TGCGCCAGCAGCCAATCGGACAGATCCACAGATACGCAGTATTTT

j_call: TRBJ2-5
v_call: TRBV10-2
d_call: TRBD2
clone_size: once
cdr3_aa: CASSEGLAGAMGETQYF
cdr3_nt: TGCGCCAGCAGTGAGGGACTAGCGGGGGCCATGGGGGAGACCCAGTACTTC

j_call: TRBJ1-2
v_call: TRBV18
d_call: TRBD1
clone_size: -
cdr3_aa: CASSPKQGAQPTFYGYTF
cdr3_nt: TGTGCCAGCTCACCCAAACAGGGGGCCCAGCCCACCTTTTATGGCTACACCTTC

j_call: TRBJ1-2
v_call: TRBV6-4
d_call: -
clone_size: -
cdr3_aa: CASSDHQFSGVSPNYGYTF
cdr3_nt: TGTGCCAGCAGTGACCACCAATTCTCAGGGGTCAGCCCTAACTATGGCTACACCTTC

j_call: TRBJ2-5
v_call: TRBV2
d_call: TRBD1
clone_size: -
cdr3_aa: CASGSRGLKETQYF
cdr3_nt: TGTGCCAGCGGGAGCAGGGGGTTAAAAGAGACCCAGTACTTC

j_call: TRBJ1-2
v_call: TRBV30
d_call: -
clone_size: -
cdr3_aa: CAWSGGSNYGYTF
cdr3_nt: TGTGCCTGGAGTGGAGGGTCTAACTATGGCTACACCTTC

j_call: TRBJ1-1
v_call: TRBV28
d_call: -
clone_size: -
cdr3_aa: CASSQGHVNTEAFF
cdr3_nt: TGTGCCAGCAGTCAGGGACATGTGAACACTGAAGCTTTCTTT

j_call: TRBJ2-3
v_call: TRBV6-5
d_call: -
clone_size: -
cdr3_aa: CASSNEQGSLQYF
cdr3_nt: TGTGCCAGCAGTAACGAACAGGGATCTCTCCAGTATTTT

j_call: TRBJ2-3
v_call: TRBV7-2
d_call: -
clone_size: once
cdr3_aa: CASSSDRTDTQYF
cdr3_nt: TGTGCCAGCAGCTCTGACAGGACAGATACGCAGTATTTT

j_call: TRBJ1-2
v_call: TRBV5-4
d_call: -
clone_size: -
cdr3_aa: CASSLSGGSNYGYTF
cdr3_nt: TGTGCCAGCAGCTTGTCCGGGGGGTCTAACTATGGCTACACCTTC

j_call: TRBJ1-5
v_call: TRBV28
d_call: -
clone_size: -
cdr3_aa: CASSFSGGIDQPQHF
cdr3_nt: TGTGCCAGCAGTTTTAGCGGGGGCATAGATCAGCCCCAGCATTTT

j_call: TRBJ2-7
v_call: TRBV19
d_call: -
clone_size: -
cdr3_aa: CASSPNSGYEQYF
cdr3_nt: TGTGCCAGTAGTCCCAACTCCGGGTACGAGCAGTACTTC

j_call: TRBJ1-4
v_call: TRBV9
d_call: -
clone_size: -
cdr3_aa: CASTRIGPGVDMEKLFF
cdr3_nt: TGTGCCAGCACCAGGATCGGGCCAGGAGTGGACATGGAAAAACTGTTTTTT

j_call: TRBJ1-2
v_call: TRBV29-1
d_call: TRBD1
clone_size: -
cdr3_aa: CSASPTGEYYGYTF
cdr3_nt: TGCAGCGCATCTCCGACAGGGGAGTACTATGGCTACACCTTC

j_call: TRBJ1-2
v_call: TRBV6-1
d_call: -
clone_size: -
cdr3_aa: CASSEVAGRGYTF
cdr3_nt: TGTGCCAGCAGTGAAGTAGCAGGGCGAGGCTACACCTTC

j_call: TRBJ2-7
v_call: TRBV5-1
d_call: -
clone_size: -
cdr3_aa: CASSLGTDEQYF
cdr3_nt: TGCGCCAGCAGCCTAGGCACGGATGAGCAGTACTTC

j_call: TRBJ2-7
v_call: TRBV6-6
d_call: -
clone_size: -
cdr3_aa: CASSPDSSYEQYF
cdr3_nt: TGTGCCAGCAGTCCGGACAGCTCCTACGAGCAGTACTTC

j_call: TRBJ2-7
v_call: TRBV10-2
d_call: -
clone_size: -
cdr3_aa: CASSVAEGTYEQYF
cdr3_nt: TGCGCCAGCAGTGTGGCCGAGGGGACTTACGAGCAGTACTTC

j_call: TRBJ1-1
v_call: TRBV5-1
d_call: TRBD1
clone_size: -
cdr3_aa: CASSLDPGTGGLTEAFF
cdr3_nt: TGCGCCAGCAGCTTGGATCCCGGGACAGGGGGGTTGACTGAAGCTTTCTTT

j_call: TRBJ2-7
v_call: TRBV10-2
d_call: TRBD1
clone_size: -
cdr3_aa: CASREPGQGYEQYF
cdr3_nt: TGCGCCAGCAGAGAGCCGGGACAGGGTTACGAGCAGTACTTC

j_call: TRBJ2-7
v_call: TRBV4-3
d_call: TRBD1
clone_size: once
cdr3_aa: CASSLGQGPYEQYF
cdr3_nt: TGCGCCAGCAGCCTGGGACAGGGACCCTACGAGCAGTACTTC

j_call: TRBJ2-3
v_call: TRBV7-2
d_call: TRBD2
clone_size: -
cdr3_aa: CASSPVPTSVGADTQYF
cdr3_nt: TGTGCCAGCAGCCCAGTCCCCACTAGCGTTGGCGCAGATACGCAGTATTTT

j_call: TRBJ1-5
v_call: TRBV2
d_call: -
clone_size: -
cdr3_aa: CASSIEHSDSNQPQHF
cdr3_nt: TGTGCCAGCAGTATCGAGCATTCCGATAGCAATCAGCCCCAGCATTTT

j_call: TRBJ2-7
v_call: TRBV29-1
d_call: -
clone_size: -
cdr3_aa: CSAQSQGGSYEQYF
cdr3_nt: TGCAGCGCTCAGAGCCAGGGAGGCTCCTACGAGCAGTACTTC

j_call: TRBJ1-3
v_call: TRBV4-2
d_call: -
clone_size: few
cdr3_aa: CASSQDLEISGNTIYF
cdr3_nt: TGTGCCAGCAGCCAAGATTTAGAGATCTCTGGAAACACCATATATTTT

j_call: TRBJ1-2
v_call: TRBV6-1
d_call: TRBD1
clone_size: -
cdr3_aa: CAIRPGTGRGYTF
cdr3_nt: TGTGCCATCCGACCCGGGACAGGGCGAGGCTACACCTTC

j_call: TRBJ1-2
v_call: TRBV4-1
d_call: TRBD1
clone_size: -
cdr3_aa: CATSTGHYGYTF
cdr3_nt: TGCGCCACCTCGACAGGGCACTATGGCTACACCTTC

j_call: TRBJ1-3
v_call: TRBV5-4
d_call: TRBD1
clone_size: -
cdr3_aa: CASSRDSTTVSGNTIYF
cdr3_nt: TGTGCCAGCAGCCGGGACAGCACTACTGTCTCTGGAAACACCATATATTTT

j_call: TRBJ2-7
v_call: TRBV5-6
d_call: TRBD1
clone_size: -
cdr3_aa: CASSSYPGTGFHEQYF
cdr3_nt: TGTGCCAGCAGCTCTTACCCCGGGACAGGTTTTCACGAGCAGTACTTC

j_call: TRBJ2-1
v_call: TRBV5-4
d_call: -
clone_size: few
cdr3_aa: CASSLGREVYNEQFF
cdr3_nt: TGTGCCAGCAGCTTAGGACGGGAAGTCTACAATGAGCAGTTCTTC

j_call: TRBJ2-7
v_call: TRBV2
d_call: -
clone_size: -
cdr3_aa: CASSGQASVYEQYF
cdr3_nt: TGTGCCAGCAGTGGACAGGCGTCTGTGTACGAGCAGTACTTC

j_call: TRBJ2-3
v_call: TRBV25-1
d_call: -
clone_size: -
cdr3_aa: CASSGFYGGSDTQYF
cdr3_nt: TGTGCCAGCAGTGGCTTCTACGGAGGATCAGATACGCAGTATTTT

j_call: TRBJ1-2
v_call: TRBV4-1
d_call: TRBD1
clone_size: once
cdr3_aa: CASSQDIQGSGYGYTF
cdr3_nt: TGCGCCAGCAGCCAGGATATACAGGGGAGTGGCTATGGCTACACCTTC

j_call: TRBJ2-5
v_call: TRBV9
d_call: TRBD2
clone_size: -
cdr3_aa: CASSVGGGALETQYF
cdr3_nt: TGTGCCAGCAGCGTAGGCGGGGGGGCCCTAGAGACCCAGTACTTC

j_call: TRBJ1-5
v_call: TRBV4-1
d_call: TRBD1
clone_size: -
cdr3_aa: CASSLGTGGGNQPQHF
cdr3_nt: TGCGCCAGCAGCCTCGGGACAGGCGGTGGCAATCAGCCCCAGCATTTT

j_call: TRBJ2-7
v_call: TRBV9
d_call: -
clone_size: -
cdr3_aa: CASSPNAASSYEQYF
cdr3_nt: TGTGCCAGCAGCCCTAATGCGGCGAGCTCCTACGAGCAGTACTTC

j_call: TRBJ2-5
v_call: TRBV19
d_call: TRBD1
clone_size: -
cdr3_aa: CASSGTPGQGWQTQYF
cdr3_nt: TGTGCCAGTAGCGGTACCCCGGGACAGGGTTGGCAGACCCAGTACTTC

j_call: TRBJ1-1
v_call: TRBV7-8
d_call: -
clone_size: few
cdr3_aa: CASSLGAGRGTENTEAFF
cdr3_nt: TGTGCCAGCAGCTTAGGAGCGGGTCGAGGGACGGAGAACACTGAAGCTTTCTTT

j_call: TRBJ1-1
v_call: TRBV6-5
d_call: -
clone_size: -
cdr3_aa: CASSPPGGTVEAFF
cdr3_nt: TGTGCCAGCAGCCCGCCCGGGGGAACGGTTGAAGCTTTCTTT

j_call: TRBJ1-2
v_call: TRBV7-8
d_call: -
clone_size: once
cdr3_aa: CASSPEGWGTPYGYTF
cdr3_nt: TGTGCCAGCAGCCCCGAGGGTTGGGGGACACCCTATGGCTACACCTTC

j_call: TRBJ2-3
v_call: TRBV4-2
d_call: TRBD1
clone_size: -
cdr3_aa: CASSQRTGLDTQYF
cdr3_nt: TGTGCCAGCAGCCAAAGGACAGGGCTGGATACGCAGTATTTT

j_call: TRBJ2-2
v_call: TRBV5-1
d_call: TRBD2
clone_size: -
cdr3_aa: CASSLGLARFTGELFF
cdr3_nt: TGCGCCAGCAGCCTGGGACTAGCAAGGTTTACCGGGGAGCTGTTTTTT

j_call: TRBJ2-1
v_call: TRBV11-1
d_call: TRBD2
clone_size: -
cdr3_aa: CASSLLAGGNEQFF
cdr3_nt: TGTGCCAGCAGCTTACTAGCGGGGGGGAATGAGCAGTTCTTC

j_call: TRBJ1-1
v_call: TRBV7-9
d_call: -
clone_size: -
cdr3_aa: CASSPTWTVRDEAFF
cdr3_nt: TGTGCCAGCAGTCCAACCTGGACAGTCCGAGATGAAGCTTTCTTT

j_call: TRBJ1-6
v_call: TRBV28
d_call: -
clone_size: -
cdr3_aa: CASSFGRRSSSSPLHF
cdr3_nt: TGTGCCAGCAGTTTCGGGAGGCGTTCCAGTTCTTCACCCCTCCACTTT

j_call: TRBJ1-5
v_call: TRBV1
d_call: -
clone_size: -
cdr3_aa: CTSSHPGQGHGSNQPQHF
cdr3_nt: TGCACCAGCAGCCACCCGGGACAGGGGCATGGTAGCAATCAGCCCCAGCATTTT

j_call: TRBJ2-5
v_call: TRBV4-1
d_call: -
clone_size: few
cdr3_aa: CASSITGTKSVETQYF
cdr3_nt: TGCGCCAGCAGCATAACCGGGACAAAGTCGGTGGAGACCCAGTACTTC

j_call: TRBJ1-1
v_call: TRBV6-1
d_call: -
clone_size: -
cdr3_aa: CASFLWGQTEAFF
cdr3_nt: TGTGCCAGCTTTCTCTGGGGGCAAACTGAAGCTTTCTTT

j_call: TRBJ1-1
v_call: TRBV4-2
d_call: TRBD1
clone_size: -
cdr3_aa: CASSQGQGAPEAFF
cdr3_nt: TGTGCCAGCAGCCAAGGACAGGGGGCTCCTGAAGCTTTCTTT